The TCR beta chain described here comes from a study of T cell clonality in common variable immunodeficiency. Whole-study results and caveats: Fewer TCRbeta clones were shared among CVID subjects than controls.

Here immunoSEQ multiplex PCR was the method, and the copy in TCRdb shows in-frame clones only, minus some. Observed are fewer than 65,000 clones, no singletons, with the top ten taking about 0.9%. This clone was seen at least ten times. Its matching antigen is unknown. The sequenced fragment ends 3 residues before the CDR3 boundary, so the rest is inferred from the germline J gene. The CDR3 is made up of 13 amino acids. The germline V gene encodes CDR1 PRHDT and CDR2 FYEKMQ (reference sequence). V was shortened by 5 bases and J by 4 bases, with 8 bases between the two germline ends. Material for sequencing was peripheral blood mononuclear cells. V usage is TRBV13 and J usage is TRBJ2-2; D unclear. The sequence was obtained from a person between 18 and 75 years old in good health. The CDR3 DNA, read in part, is TGTGCCAGCAGCCCTGGGCGCACCGGGGAG. Its protein product is CASSPGRTGE. The CDR3 in its entirety is CASSPGRTGELFF.